One sample yielded the 5 T cell receptor beta chains listed below, sequenced in a study of T cells after yellow fever vaccination. TCRdb independently ran MiXCR on the 5' RACE reads; one entry per CDR3 protein. Of approximately 300,000 distinct CDR3 sequences listed, 6.5% to 8.5% are singletons. The sample here was PBMCs, taken 35 to 50 days after the first yellow fever vaccination. These receptors all come from a man aged 18 to 29 who received the YFV17D yellow fever vaccine.

The rearrangement links TRBV4-1 to TRBJ2-7; D may be TRBD1 (6 bases). V was trimmed by 0 bases and J by 5 bases, leaving 17 bases between them. Germline V lookup: CDR1 MGHRA, CDR2 YSYEKL. The CDR3 is 16 residues long. CDR3 nucleotides: TGCGCCAGCAGCCAAGATCCCGGCAGGGGAAGCAACGAGCAGTACGTC. This sequence encodes CASSQDPGRGSNEQYV.

The chain couples TRBV7-2 to TRBJ1-2, with D perhaps matching TRBD1 (6 bases). Germline CDR1 SGHTA, CDR2 FQGNSA. V gave up 5 bases and J gave up 0 bases, with 13 bases separating them. CDR3 length: 15 amino acids. CDR3 nucleotide sequence: TGTGCCAGCAGCCCTCACTCAGGGGCTAACTATGGCTACACCTTC. Its protein product is CASSPHSGANYGYTF.

The chain has TRBV24-1 and TRBJ2-3; 12 nucleotides line up with TRBD2. Germline trimming cut 2 bases from V and 8 bases from J; bases unmatched to any gene: 7. This CDR3 has 16 residues. Looked up from germline, CDR1 is KGHDR and CDR2 is SFDVKD. Here the CDR3 reads CATSDSASGGEITQYF. In DNA, the CDR3 is TGTGCCACCAGTGATTCGGCTAGCGGGGGGGAGATTACGCAGTATTTT.

This chain links TRBV5-1 with TRBJ2-6, with a possible D match to TRBD1 (6 bases). The CDR3 is 15 residues long. The V end was cut by 2 bases, the J end by 1 base, with 7 bases between. Looked up from germline, CDR1 is SGHRS and CDR2 is YFSETQ. CDR3 region: CASSFGQSGANVLTF. For the CDR3, the DNA is TGCGCCAGCAGCTTTGGACAGTCTGGGGCCAACGTCCTGACTTTC.

The chain links TRBV29-1 to TRBJ2-5, with 8 bases matching TRBD1. J lost 5 bases, V lost 5 bases, and 10 bases had no gene match. Germline V gene lookup returns CDR1 SQVTM and CDR2 ANQGSEA. This CDR3 has 14 amino acids. CDR3 amino acids: CSVSRGRGQETQYF. The CDR3 DNA reads as TGCAGCGTTAGCCGGGGCAGGGGGCAGGAGACCCAGTACTTC.